The rows below give T cell receptor beta chains drawn from one sample of a study of cytomegalovirus exposure and HLA in healthy donors. Profiled with immunoSEQ multiplex PCR; TCRdb holds only in-frame clones, not every one. Altogether about 360,000 clones are present, 70% to 90% being singletons, with the ten largest covering around 0.8%. The sequencing input was PBMCs. These receptors were obtained from a woman under 30 in good health and CMV-seronegative. Both conserved end residues are part of each CDR3. The D gene is left open where the match is weak. Expanded clones get a size class; other rows say once, few or many, or leave the size out.

d_gene,abundance,v_gene,j_gene,CDR3aa,CDR3nt
-,-,TRBV5-1,TRBJ2-3,CASSLGGTDTQYF,TGCGCCAGCAGCTTGGGCGGCACAGATACGCAGTATTTT
-,-,TRBV27,TRBJ1-5,CASSLAGVGQPQHF,TGTGCCAGCAGTTTGGCGGGGGTCGGTCAGCCCCAGCATTTT
TRBD1,-,TRBV5-4,TRBJ2-1,CASSKVPDTGTGVEQFF,TGTGCCAGCAGCAAGGTCCCAGACACCGGGACAGGGGTTGAGCAGTTCTTC
TRBD2,-,TRBV6-5,TRBJ2-7,CASSSGTSGSYEQYF,TGTGCCAGCAGTTCCGGGACTAGCGGGTCCTACGAGCAGTACTTC
-,-,TRBV30,TRBJ1-5,CAWSGTFDNQPQHF,TGTGCCTGGAGTGGGACTTTTGACAATCAGCCCCAGCATTTT
-,once,TRBV6-1,TRBJ1-2,CASRHQGRVGSGYTF,TGTGCCAGCAGGCACCAAGGCAGGGTTGGATCTGGCTACACCTTC
TRBD2,-,TRBV5-1,TRBJ2-3,CASSFLTSGRVTDTQYF,TGCGCCAGCAGCTTCCTGACTAGCGGGAGGGTCACAGATACGCAGTATTTT
-,few,TRBV7-9,TRBJ2-6,CASSPAVPGANVLTF,TGTGCCAGCAGCCCGGCGGTGCCTGGGGCCAACGTCCTGACTTTC
-,few,TRBV7-9,TRBJ2-7,CASSLELSYEQYF,TGTGCCAGCAGCTTAGAGCTGAGCTACGAGCAGTACTTC
-,-,TRBV19,TRBJ2-1,CASSITESSYNEQFF,TGTGCCAGTAGTATAACGGAGAGCTCCTACAATGAGCAGTTCTTC
-,-,TRBV28,TRBJ2-5,CASSSPRETQYF,TGTGCCAGCAGTTCACCCCGGGAGACCCAGTACTTC
-,-,TRBV4-1,TRBJ1-4,CASSPREGEKLFF,TGCGCCAGCAGCCCCAGGGAAGGAGAAAAACTGTTTTTT
TRBD1,-,TRBV6-1,TRBJ1-2,CALSGGLGYGYTF,TGTGCCCTTTCAGGGGGATTGGGCTATGGCTACACCTTC
-,-,TRBV15,TRBJ1-5,CATSRDRGQPQHF,TGTGCCACCAGCAGAGATCGGGGGCAGCCCCAGCATTTT
-,-,TRBV28,TRBJ2-7,CASSQVDEQYF,TGTGCCAGCAGCCAGGTTGACGAGCAGTACTTC